This T cell receptor (beta chain) was found in a study of T cell repertoires in cytomegalovirus infection. Study-level background: Public TCR beta signatures marked donors with CMV infection and the matching HLA.

This clonotype has at least ten counts. Its matching antigen is unknown. Study-wide results and limits: Summed public TCR beta family frequency identified CMV carriers bearing the relevant HLA. HLA-C-restricted CMV clonotypes gave the most frequent clonotype in two of eight donors.

From the reads, TCRdb called clonotypes with MiXCR, one entry per CDR3 protein. The sample records about 830,000 distinct CDR3 sequences, over 25% being singletons. Germline lookup yields CDR1 SGHVS and CDR2 FNYEAQ. Trimming cost V 5 bases and J 6 bases; bases outside gene matches: 15. This CDR3 region has 17 residues. This TCR came from a human donor in good health (CMV status not recorded). Some clones in this sample may be carry-over from other donors' samples. The chain is built from TRBV7-6 and TRBJ2-3; TRBD2 aligns across 9 bases. The sample in question was cultured CD8+ T cells from PBMCs, obtained from culture after CMV antigen stimulation. CDR3 amino acids: CASSPRRRGGAWDTQYF. CDR3 bases: TGTGCCAGCAGCCCCCGCCGTCGCGGGGGGGCATGGGATACGCAGTATTTT.